Sequencing of this T cell receptor beta chain was carried out in a study of T cell clones after liver transplantation. Study summary: TCRbeta sequencing after a pre-transplant mixed lymphocyte reaction identified graft-donor-reactive clones, later tracked in post-transplant blood. Findings and limits, study-wide: Migration into the graft, not deletion, may explain lost graft donor-reactive T cells.

Turning to this clone: Its antigen is not identified.

Generated by immunoSEQ multiplex PCR, the TCRdb table keeps only in-frame clones and is missing some. The sample includes over 50,000 clones, around 84% of them seen just once. CDR1 is SGHKS and CDR2 is YYEKEE in the germline V gene (reference sequence). Trimming took off 4 bases at V and 0 bases at J, with 20 bases between the two ends. The CDR3 has 18 residues. The source material was CD4+ T cells from blood, sampled before liver transplant. The source is a human donor who received a liver transplant. This chain joins TRBV5-5 and TRBJ1-3, with D uncertain. CDR3 residues: CASSPQYAAWSSGNTIYF. CDR3 coding DNA: TGTGCCAGCAGCCCCCAGTACGCAGCGTGGAGCTCTGGAAACACCATATATTTT.